A selection of T cell receptor beta chains follows, all from one sample in a study of radiation and T cells in renal cell carcinoma. The method was immunoSEQ multiplex PCR; TCRdb's version includes in-frame clones alone and lacks a portion of them. This sample has around 120,000 clones, with about 81% found just once. The source was blood, collected from a patient whose treatment included radiotherapy and nephrectomy. The receptor source for this set is a woman aged 60-75 years with renal cell carcinoma. The CDR3 runs from the conserved cysteine through the conserved F or W. D genes are given only for firm matches. The size of a clone is reported for some rows only, either as once, few or many, or as a class for expanded clones.

abundance,len,v_gene,j_gene,d_gene,CDR3nt,CDR3aa
-,14,TRBV7-9,TRBJ2-5,-,TGTGCCAGCAGCCAGGACGGATACCAAGAGACCCAGTACTTC,CASSQDGYQETQYF
-,15,TRBV9,TRBJ1-3,-,TGTGCCAGCAGCGTAGCTGCAGGGGCCGGAAACACCATATATTTT,CASSVAAGAGNTIYF
-,14,TRBV28,TRBJ1-2,-,TGTGCCAGCAGACTGACAGCAATAACAGCTGACTACACCTTC,CASRLTAITADYTF
-,18,TRBV25-1,TRBJ1-4,-,TGTGCCAGCAGTGAATATGAGACAAGGGGCACAACTAATGAAAAACTGTTTTTT,CASSEYETRGTTNEKLFF
-,14,TRBV18,TRBJ2-1,-,TGTGCCAGCTCACCAGGGGGGAATCCCGATGAGCAGTTCTTC,CASSPGGNPDEQFF
-,14,TRBV6-1,TRBJ2-1,TRBD2,TGTGCCAGCGTACTAGCGGGGGGCTACAATGAGCAGTTCTTC,CASVLAGGYNEQFF
-,14,TRBV13,TRBJ1-4,-,TGTGCCAGCAGCTTAGAACAGGGATCTGAAAAACTGTTTTTT,CASSLEQGSEKLFF
-,12,TRBV29-1,TRBJ1-3,-,TGCAGCGTTGGACAGTCGGGAAACACCATATATTTT,CSVGQSGNTIYF
-,11,TRBV6-1,TRBJ2-7,-,TGTGCCAGCAGTGGTCTTGACGAGCGGTACTTC,CASSGLDERYF
-,16,TRBV6-1,TRBJ1-2,-,TGTGCCAGCAGTGAATCCCCCAGTTCCCCTAACTATGGCTACACCTTC,CASSESPSSPNYGYTF
-,15,TRBV5-4,TRBJ2-3,TRBD1,TGTGCCAGCAGTCTTCAGGGGGCGACCACAGATACGCAGTATTTT,CASSLQGATTDTQYF
-,14,TRBV19,TRBJ2-5,-,TGTGCCAGTAGTGTCCAGGCCAAACAAGAGACCCAGTACTTC,CASSVQAKQETQYF
-,13,TRBV27,TRBJ1-1,-,TGTGCCAGCAGTTTAAGGGCCTACACTGAAGCTTTCTTT,CASSLRAYTEAFF
-,14,TRBV6-5,TRBJ2-5,-,TGTGCCACCCAAGGGACTGGCAAGGTACAGACCCAGTACTTC,CATQGTGKVQTQYF
-,15,TRBV2,TRBJ2-7,-,TGTGCCACCCGGCAGGCGGGGGCCGACTCCTACGAGCAGTACTTC,CATRQAGADSYEQYF
-,13,TRBV6-1,TRBJ2-7,TRBD2,TGTGCCAGCAGTGAAGTGGCGGGGGTATGGCAGTACTTC,CASSEVAGVWQYF
-,16,TRBV11-2,TRBJ1-4,TRBD1,TGTGCCAGCAGCTTACCCGGGGGACAGGGGTTTCGCAAACTGTTTTTT,CASSLPGGQGFRKLFF
-,11,TRBV11-2,TRBJ2-5,-,TGTGCCAGCAGCTTAGATAGGGCCCAGTACTTC,CASSLDRAQYF
once,15,TRBV15,TRBJ2-5,-,TGTGCCACCAGCAGAGCACCCGAGACCCAAGAGACCCAGTACTTC,CATSRAPETQETQYF
few,15,TRBV7-9,TRBJ1-1,-,TGTGCCAGCAGCTTAGGATTTGCATTGAACACTGAAGCTTTCTTT,CASSLGFALNTEAFF
-,13,TRBV7-2,TRBJ2-7,-,TGTGCCAGTTCACTCTATCGGGCCTACGAGCAGTACTTC,CASSLYRAYEQYF
few,13,TRBV25-1,TRBJ2-5,-,TGTGCCAGCAGATTTGGGGGCGAAGAGACCCAGTACTTC,CASRFGGEETQYF
-,14,TRBV6-6,TRBJ2-3,-,TGTGCCAGCAGTTACTCGAGTAGCGCAGATACGCAGTATTTT,CASSYSSSADTQYF
-,13,TRBV5-4,TRBJ1-1,-,TGTGCCAGCAGCCAAGCTCAGAACACTGAAGCTTTCTTT,CASSQAQNTEAFF
-,13,TRBV5-1,TRBJ2-7,-,TGCGCCAGCAGCTTTCCGGACAAGTACGAGCAGTACTTC,CASSFPDKYEQYF
-,13,TRBV4-3,TRBJ1-5,-,TGCGCCAGCAGCCAAGGAAACAATCAGCCCCAGCATTTT,CASSQGNNQPQHF
once,14,TRBV19,TRBJ2-7,-,TGTGCCAGTAGTATGGAACAGGAGCCCTACGAGCAGTACTTC,CASSMEQEPYEQYF
-,15,TRBV6-5,TRBJ2-3,-,TGTGCCAGCAGTTACTCGATAGGGATGGTAGATACGCAGTATTTT,CASSYSIGMVDTQYF
-,16,TRBV7-2,TRBJ1-5,-,TGTGCCAGCAGCCGTTCGGCATATAGCGACAATCAGCCCCAGCATTTT,CASSRSAYSDNQPQHF
-,14,TRBV5-6,TRBJ1-3,-,TGTGCCAGCAGCTTGCAGAGCTCTGGAAACACCATATATTTT,CASSLQSSGNTIYF
-,13,TRBV6-1,TRBJ1-1,-,TGTGCCAGCAGTGTTACAACTCGGACTGAAGCTTTCTTT,CASSVTTRTEAFF
-,12,TRBV19,TRBJ1-1,-,TGTGCCAGTAGTATGAAGAGGACTGAAGCTTTCTTT,CASSMKRTEAFF
-,14,TRBV25-1,TRBJ1-6,-,TGTGCCAGCAGTAGGGCGGGGGCGGATTCACCCCTCCACTTT,CASSRAGADSPLHF
-,15,TRBV7-2,TRBJ2-2,-,TGTGCCAGCAGCTTAGCCCAGGGGTCCTCCGGGGAGCTGTTTTTT,CASSLAQGSSGELFF
-,14,TRBV21-1,TRBJ2-1,-,TGTGCCAGCAGCAAAACTAGTCCCAAAAATGAGCAGTTCTTC,CASSKTSPKNEQFF
-,13,TRBV5-1,TRBJ2-1,-,TGCGCCAGCACCGAAGCAGGGGCAAATGAGCAGTTCTTC,CASTEAGANEQFF
-,12,TRBV18,TRBJ2-3,TRBD2,TGTGCCAGCTCACAACTAGCGGATACGCAGTATTTT,CASSQLADTQYF
-,15,TRBV4-1,TRBJ1-1,-,TGCGCCAGCAGCCAAGTTCATCAAGGGGGCACTGAAGCTTTCTTT,CASSQVHQGGTEAFF
-,16,TRBV7-2,TRBJ1-3,-,TGTGCCAGCAGCTTAGATTGGTCCGTGGTAGGAAACACCATATATTTT,CASSLDWSVVGNTIYF
-,16,TRBV4-2,TRBJ1-6,-,TGTGCCAGCAGCCAAGACAGGGTTGATTGGGATTCACCCCTCCACTTT,CASSQDRVDWDSPLHF
-,15,TRBV2,TRBJ1-2,TRBD1,TGTGCCAGCAGTCGGACAGGGGGGACTAACTATGGCTACACCTTC,CASSRTGGTNYGYTF
-,19,TRBV6-1,TRBJ2-6,-,TGTGCCAGCAGTGAATATCGCTCTCAGGTTTTCTCTGGGGCCAACGTCCTGACTTTC,CASSEYRSQVFSGANVLTF